This TCR beta chain was identified during a study of early T cells in non-severe SARS-CoV-2 infection. The overall study: Sequencing of unsorted whole blood was done on bulk RNA, leaving chains unpaired.

Individual cDNA molecules were tagged with unique molecular identifiers. MiXCR, run by TCRdb on the 5' RACE reads, gives a single entry per CDR3 protein. The sample carries under 70,000 distinct CDR3 sequences, approximately 6.1% recorded once. V gave up 8 bases and J gave up 4 bases; unmatched junction bases: 10. Germline-derived CDR1 and CDR2 are LNHDA and SQIVND (reference sequence). The CDR3 is made up of 14 amino acids. The sample was whole blood, taken at baseline. The genes are TRBV19 and TRBJ1-2; 7 bases fit TRBD1. This clonotype originated in an adult who was a healthcare worker with PCR-confirmed SARS-CoV-2 infection or an uninfected control (not recorded which). The CDR3 DNA sequence: TGTGCCAGTCGATTTACTCGGGACAGCTATGGCTACACCTTC. Translated, it gives CASRFTRDSYGYTF.